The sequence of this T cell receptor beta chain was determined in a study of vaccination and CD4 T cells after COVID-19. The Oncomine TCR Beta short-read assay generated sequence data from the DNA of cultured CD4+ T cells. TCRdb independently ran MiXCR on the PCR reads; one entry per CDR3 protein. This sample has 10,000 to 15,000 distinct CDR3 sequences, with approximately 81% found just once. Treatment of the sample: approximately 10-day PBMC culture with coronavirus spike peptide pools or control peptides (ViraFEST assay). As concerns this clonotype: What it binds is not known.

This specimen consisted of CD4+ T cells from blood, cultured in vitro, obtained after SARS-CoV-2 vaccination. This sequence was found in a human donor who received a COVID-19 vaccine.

The DNA of the CDR3 is TGTGCCACCAGCAGTCAGGGTTTCACTAATGAAAAACTGTTTTTT. It translates to CATSSQGFTNEKLFF. The V call is TRBV15, the J call TRBJ1-4; possibly TRBD1 for D (5 bases). CDR3 length: 15 residues. Trimming took off 3 bases at V and 2 bases at J, with 10 bases between the two ends. CDR1 and CDR2 (germline): LNHNV, YYDKDF (reference sequence).